The rows below give T cell receptor beta chains drawn from one sample of a study of PD-1 blockade in classical Hodgkin lymphoma. Assay: immunoSEQ multiplex PCR; the TCRdb copy retains only in-frame clones and omits some. The sample has 10,000 to 15,000 clones; about 83% are singletons. Here the sequenced sample was peripheral blood mononuclear cells (PBMCs), taken at baseline. The receptors were sampled from a human donor with classical Hodgkin lymphoma. CDR3s include the opening cysteine and the closing phenylalanine or tryptophan. D genes are given only for firm matches. Size is stated for part of the rows, as once, few or many counts, or as a class when the clone is expanded.

j_call | v_call | clone_size | d_call | cdr3_length | cdr3_nt | cdr3_aa
TRBJ1-1 | TRBV5-6 | - | TRBD1 | 14 | TGTGCCAGCAGCTGGGGGACAGGGGGCACTGAAGCTTTCTTT | CASSWGTGGTEAFF
TRBJ1-3 | TRBV6-5 | - | TRBD1 | 14 | TGTGCCAGCATGAGACAGGGGAGCGGAAACACCATATATTTT | CASMRQGSGNTIYF
TRBJ2-7 | TRBV19 | - | TRBD1 | 13 | TGTGCCAGTAGTATAGCGGACAGGGAAAAGCAGTACTTC | CASSIADREKQYF
TRBJ1-2 | TRBV29-1 | - | - | 14 | TGCAGCGTTGACGGGGTTCGCGGGGATGGGGGCTACACCTTC | CSVDGVRGDGGYTF
TRBJ2-3 | TRBV6-5 | - | TRBD2 | 13 | TGTGCCAGCAGTTTGGGGGGGGCAGATACGCAGTATTTT | CASSLGGADTQYF
TRBJ2-5 | TRBV5-1 | - | - | 15 | TGCGCCAGCAGCTTGGGCTGGAGCCGCGAAGAGACCCAGTACTTC | CASSLGWSREETQYF
TRBJ2-5 | TRBV7-9 | - | TRBD2 | 17 | TGTGCCAGCAGCTGGGGGTCGGCTAGCGGGGACCAAGAGACCCAGTACTTC | CASSWGSASGDQETQYF
TRBJ1-2 | TRBV7-6 | - | TRBD1 | 13 | TGTGCCAGCAGCCAGGGGGGGCGGGCTGGCTACACCTTC | CASSQGGRAGYTF
TRBJ2-3 | TRBV6-5 | - | - | 15 | TGTGCCAGCAGTCTCGGGGTAACTAGCACAGATACGCAGTATTTT | CASSLGVTSTDTQYF
TRBJ2-7 | TRBV27 | - | TRBD1 | 14 | TGTGCCAGCAGTTTAAGGGGACAGATTTACGAGCAGTACTTC | CASSLRGQIYEQYF
TRBJ2-3 | TRBV28 | - | TRBD1 | 14 | TGTGCCAGCAGTTTAAGACAGGGGGCAGATACGCAGTATTTT | CASSLRQGADTQYF
TRBJ2-7 | TRBV7-2 | - | TRBD2 | 18 | TGTGCCAGCAGCGGAATAAGTGGATTCGCGGGAGGGCTCTACGAGCAGTATTTC | CASSGISGFAGGLYEQYF
TRBJ2-2 | TRBV6-4 | - | - | 14 | TGTGCCAGCCTTGACAGGGAGGAGACCGGGGAGCTGTTTTTT | CASLDREETGELFF
TRBJ1-3 | TRBV5-6 | - | TRBD1 | 16 | TGTGCCAGCAGCCAAAGAAACAGGGGGTATGGAAACACCATATATTTT | CASSQRNRGYGNTIYF
TRBJ2-3 | TRBV28 | - | - | 15 | TGTGCCAGCGCCGAGGAGGGGCTCGGGTCAGATACGCAGTATTTT | CASAEEGLGSDTQYF
TRBJ2-7 | TRBV7-2 | - | TRBD1 | 13 | TGTGCCAGCAGCTCGACAGGGAGCGTCGAGCAGTACTTC | CASSSTGSVEQYF
TRBJ2-7 | TRBV5-4 | - | TRBD2 | 13 | TGTGCCAGCAGCTTGCCGGGGGGTGACGAGCAGTACTTC | CASSLPGGDEQYF
TRBJ2-1 | TRBV7-9 | - | - | 14 | TGTGCCAGCAGCGCTCCCGGGGAATACAATGAGCAGTTCTTC | CASSAPGEYNEQFF
TRBJ2-5 | TRBV14 | - | - | 13 | TGTGCCAGCAGCATCTGGTCTGAAGAGACCCAGTACTTC | CASSIWSEETQYF
TRBJ1-1 | TRBV9 | - | - | 13 | TGTGCCAGCAGCGGAGACATGAACACTGAAGCTTTCTTT | CASSGDMNTEAFF
TRBJ2-1 | TRBV6-6 | - | - | 15 | TGTGCCAGCACCAACGGTCTAGCGCGATACAATGAGCAGTTCTTC | CASTNGLARYNEQFF
TRBJ2-7 | TRBV28 | - | TRBD2 | 17 | TGTGCCAGCAGTCCCTGGACTAGCGGCCAGCCGGGGTTCGAGCAGTACTTC | CASSPWTSGQPGFEQYF
TRBJ1-1 | TRBV18 | once | - | 14 | TGTGCCAGCTCAGAAGGAGCGCGGAACACTGAAGCTTTCTTT | CASSEGARNTEAFF
TRBJ2-1 | TRBV18 | - | - | 15 | TGTGCCAGCTCACCACGGCCGGGCTCCTACAATGAGCAGTTCTTC | CASSPRPGSYNEQFF
TRBJ2-1 | TRBV7-2 | - | TRBD1 | 15 | TGTGCCAGCAGCCTCACAGGGGGCTCCTACAATGAGCAGTTCTTC | CASSLTGGSYNEQFF
TRBJ2-3 | TRBV29-1 | - | - | 12 | TGCAGCGTTGACGACAGCACAGATACGCAGTATTTT | CSVDDSTDTQYF
TRBJ2-7 | TRBV9 | - | TRBD1 | 16 | TGTGCCAGCAGCCGCTCCGGGACAGGGGGCCGCGGGGAGCAGTACTTC | CASSRSGTGGRGEQYF
TRBJ2-3 | TRBV4-2 | once | - | 14 | TGTGCCAGCAGAGATGGGGGAGCCGCAGATACGCAGTATTTT | CASRDGGAADTQYF
TRBJ2-7 | TRBV4-3 | - | - | 15 | TGCGCCAGCAGCCAAGATAGAGGGCTCCGCTACGAGCAGTACTTC | CASSQDRGLRYEQYF
TRBJ2-3 | TRBV7-9 | - | - | 13 | TGTGCCAGCAGCCGTACTAGCACAGATACGCAGTATTTT | CASSRTSTDTQYF
TRBJ1-4 | TRBV30 | few | - | 13 | TGTGCCTGGAGTCTGGGGATTAATGAAAAACTGTTTTTT | CAWSLGINEKLFF
TRBJ2-7 | TRBV7-9 | - | - | 13 | TGTGCCAGCAGCCCCGCAGGGGCCTTCGAGCAGTACTTC | CASSPAGAFEQYF
TRBJ1-1 | TRBV10-2 | - | - | 12 | TGCGCCAGCAGTGAGCGGCGGGGGGGCGCTTTCTTT | CASSERRGGAFF
TRBJ1-1 | TRBV28 | - | - | 14 | TGTGCCAGCAGTTCCTATGGGACGCGGTATTCAGCTTTCTTT | CASSSYGTRYSAFF
TRBJ1-2 | TRBV5-1 | - | TRBD1 | 17 | TGCGCCAGCAAAAGGACAGGGGTGGCTACGGACATCTATGGCTACACCTTC | CASKRTGVATDIYGYTF
TRBJ2-3 | TRBV10-3 | - | - | 13 | TGTGCCATCAGTGAAGCACCCACAGATACGCAGTATTTT | CAISEAPTDTQYF
TRBJ1-5 | TRBV27 | - | - | 13 | TGTGCCAGCAGTTTTGGGGGAAATCAGCCCCAGCATTTT | CASSFGGNQPQHF
TRBJ2-2 | TRBV10-3 | - | - | 13 | TGTGCCACCGCTATCGCGAACACCGGGGAGCTGTTTTTT | CATAIANTGELFF
TRBJ2-2 | TRBV5-6 | - | - | 14 | TGTGCCAGCAGCTTGGGGCCTCGGGGAGGGGAGCTGTTTTTT | CASSLGPRGGELFF
TRBJ1-1 | TRBV6-5 | - | - | 12 | TGTGCCAGCAGTTACTTCCGTACTGAAGCTTTCTTT | CASSYFRTEAFF
TRBJ2-7 | TRBV10-3 | - | TRBD1 | 14 | TGTGCCATCAGTGGGGGACCGGGACAGGGGGAGAAGTACTTC | CAISGGPGQGEKYF
TRBJ1-1 | TRBV19 | - | - | 13 | TGTGCCAGTAGTATAGGCTTCCTCAGGGAAGCTTTCTTT | CASSIGFLREAFF
TRBJ2-7 | TRBV29-1 | - | TRBD1 | 11 | TGCAGCGTGGGACAGGGGAATCAGCAGTACTTC | CSVGQGNQQYF
TRBJ2-3 | TRBV6-6 | - | - | 15 | TGTGCCAGCAGTTACGGTAAAACGAGCACAGATACGCAGTATTTT | CASSYGKTSTDTQYF
TRBJ2-5 | TRBV6-5 | - | TRBD2 | 16 | TGTGCCAGCAGTTACGCGCGCCGGACTAGCGTTGGGACCCAGTACTTC | CASSYARRTSVGTQYF
TRBJ2-3 | TRBV11-3 | - | TRBD1 | 14 | TGTGCCAGCAGCAACCGGGACAGGGCAGATACGCAGTATTTT | CASSNRDRADTQYF
TRBJ2-5 | TRBV7-2 | - | - | 13 | TGTGCCAGCAGCCTCAGACCCGTGGAGACCCAGTACTTC | CASSLRPVETQYF
TRBJ1-2 | TRBV7-2 | - | TRBD1 | 14 | TGTGCCAGCAGCGTAAGGACAGGGCGGTATGGCTACACCTTC | CASSVRTGRYGYTF
TRBJ1-2 | TRBV7-2 | - | - | 15 | TGTGCCAGCAGCCCGCAGGGTGTCTCGAGCTATGGCTACACCTTC | CASSPQGVSSYGYTF
TRBJ1-2 | TRBV12-5 | - | - | 17 | TGTGCTAGTGGTTTGATTTTACCGGGACCCATGGTTCGAGGCTACACCTTC | CASGLILPGPMVRGYTF
TRBJ1-2 | TRBV7-9 | - | - | 13 | TGTGCCAGCAGCTTAGTAAGAGATTATGGCTACACCTTC | CASSLVRDYGYTF
TRBJ1-3 | TRBV5-1 | - | - | 16 | TGCGCCAGCAGCTTGGCCCCACAGGGCTCTGGAAACACCATATATTTT | CASSLAPQGSGNTIYF
TRBJ2-1 | TRBV13 | - | - | 16 | TGTGCCAGCAGCTTGACAGACGGAGGAAATAACTATGAGCAGTTCTTC | CASSLTDGGNNYEQFF
TRBJ1-1 | TRBV18 | - | - | 14 | TGTGCCAGCTCACTTCGTAGGGAGAACACTGAAGCTTTCTTT | CASSLRRENTEAFF
TRBJ2-2 | TRBV9 | few | TRBD2 | 15 | TGTGCCAGCAGCGTAGGGACTAGCGGAAACGGGGAGCTGTTTTTT | CASSVGTSGNGELFF